The present TCR beta chain was sequenced within a study of cytomegalovirus exposure and HLA in healthy donors. Trimming removed 8 bases at V and 4 bases at J, with 15 bases between. This CDR3 is 13 amino acids long. Germline V gene data show CDR1 as SEHNR and CDR2 as FQNEAQ (reference sequence). The PCR contained 60 Vbeta and 13 Jbeta primers. TCRdb's copy holds only in-frame clones and misses some; the assay was immunoSEQ multiplex PCR. The sample holds 100,000 to 150,000 clones, about 70% seen once. The specimen sequenced was PBMCs. The sequence was collected from a male donor in good health and CMV-seronegative. The chain has TRBV7-9 and TRBJ2-7; weak D call: TRBD2 (5 bases). CDR3 in amino acids: CASRRGAAYEQYF. DNA of the CDR3: TGTGCCAGCCGACGGGGAGCGGCATACGAGCAGTACTTC.